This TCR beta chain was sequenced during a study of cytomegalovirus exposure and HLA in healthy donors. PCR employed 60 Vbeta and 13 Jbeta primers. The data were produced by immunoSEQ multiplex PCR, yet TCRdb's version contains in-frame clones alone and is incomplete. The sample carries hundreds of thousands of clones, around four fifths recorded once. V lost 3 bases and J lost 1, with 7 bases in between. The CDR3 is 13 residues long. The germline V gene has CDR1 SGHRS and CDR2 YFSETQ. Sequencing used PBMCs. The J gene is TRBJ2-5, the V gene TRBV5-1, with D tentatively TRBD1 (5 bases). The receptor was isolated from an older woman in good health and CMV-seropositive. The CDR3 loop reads CASSSGPQETQYF. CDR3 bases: TGCGCCAGCAGCTCAGGGCCCCAAGAGACCCAGTACTTC. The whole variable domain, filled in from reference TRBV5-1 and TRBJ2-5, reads KAGVTQTPRYLIKTRGQQVTLSCSPISGHRSVSWYQQTPGQGLQFLFEYFSETQRNKGNFPGRFSGRQFSNSRSEMNVSTLELGDSALYLCASSSGPQETQYFGPGTRLLVL.